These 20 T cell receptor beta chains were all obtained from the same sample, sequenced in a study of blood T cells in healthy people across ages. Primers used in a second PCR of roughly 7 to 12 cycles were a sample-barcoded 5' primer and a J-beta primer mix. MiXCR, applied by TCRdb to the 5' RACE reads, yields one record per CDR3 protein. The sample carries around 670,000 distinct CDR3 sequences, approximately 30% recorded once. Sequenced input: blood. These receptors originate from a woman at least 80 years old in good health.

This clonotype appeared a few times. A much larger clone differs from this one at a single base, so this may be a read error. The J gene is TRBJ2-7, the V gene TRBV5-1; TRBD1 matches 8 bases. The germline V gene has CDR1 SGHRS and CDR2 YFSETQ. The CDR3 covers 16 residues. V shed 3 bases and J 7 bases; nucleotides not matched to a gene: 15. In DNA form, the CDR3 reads TGCGCCAGCAGCTCACGTCAGGGGGCCCTCGGCGATGAGCAGTACTTC. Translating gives CASSSRQGALGDEQYF. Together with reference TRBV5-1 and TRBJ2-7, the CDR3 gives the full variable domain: KAGVTQTPRYLIKTRGQQVTLSCSPISGHRSVSWYQQTPGQGLQFLFEYFSETQRNKGNFPGRFSGRQFSNSRSEMNVSTLELGDSALYLCASSSRQGALGDEQYFGPGTRLTVT.

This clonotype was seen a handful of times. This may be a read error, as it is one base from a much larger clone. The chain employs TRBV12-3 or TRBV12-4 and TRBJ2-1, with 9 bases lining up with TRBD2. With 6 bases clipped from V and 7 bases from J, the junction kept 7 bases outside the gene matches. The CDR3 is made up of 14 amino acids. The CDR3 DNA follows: TGTGCCAGCAGCGCGGGGGGGCCCGGGAATGAGCAGTTCTTC. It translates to CASSAGGPGNEQFF.

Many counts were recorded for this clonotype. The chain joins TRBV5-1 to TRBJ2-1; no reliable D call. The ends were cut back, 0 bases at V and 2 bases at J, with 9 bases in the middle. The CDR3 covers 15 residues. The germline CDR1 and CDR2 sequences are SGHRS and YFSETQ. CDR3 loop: CASSLGSVTYNEQFF. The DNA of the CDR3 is TGCGCCAGCAGCTTGGGATCGGTGACCTACAATGAGCAGTTCTTC.

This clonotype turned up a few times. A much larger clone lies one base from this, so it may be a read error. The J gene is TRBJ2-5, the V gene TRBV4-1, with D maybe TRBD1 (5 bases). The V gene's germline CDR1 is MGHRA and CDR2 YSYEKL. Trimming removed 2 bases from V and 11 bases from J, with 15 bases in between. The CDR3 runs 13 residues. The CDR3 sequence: CASSQRLGDEQYF. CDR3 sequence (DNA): TGCGCCAGCAGCCAACGTCTAGGGGATGAGCAGTACTTC.

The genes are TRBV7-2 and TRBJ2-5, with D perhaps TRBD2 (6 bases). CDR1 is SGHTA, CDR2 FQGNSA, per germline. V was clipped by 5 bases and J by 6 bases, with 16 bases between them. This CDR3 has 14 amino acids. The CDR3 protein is CASSAELATKTQYF. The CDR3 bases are TGTGCCAGCAGCGCGGAACTAGCTACCAAGACCCAGTACTTC. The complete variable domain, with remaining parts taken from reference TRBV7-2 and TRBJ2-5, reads GAGVSQSPSNKVTEKGKDVELRCDPISGHTALYWYRQSLGQGLEFLIYFQGNSAPDKSGLPSDRFSAERTGGSVSTLTIQRTQQEDSAVYLCASSAELATKTQYFGPGTRLLVL.

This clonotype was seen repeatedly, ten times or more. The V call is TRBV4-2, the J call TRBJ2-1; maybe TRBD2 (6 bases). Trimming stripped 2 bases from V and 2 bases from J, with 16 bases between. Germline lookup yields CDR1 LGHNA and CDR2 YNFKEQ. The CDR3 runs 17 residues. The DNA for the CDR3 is TGTGCCAGCAGCCAACTTGGGACTCTCCAGACCTACAATGAGCAGTTCTTC. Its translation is CASSQLGTLQTYNEQFF.

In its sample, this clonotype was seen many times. The CDR3 DNA reads as TGTGCCAGCAGCTTGGGGGGACAGGGATCCTATGGCTACACCTTC. It yields the protein CASSLGGQGSYGYTF. This chain joins TRBV7-2 and TRBJ1-2, with 9 positions matching TRBD1. Looked up from germline, CDR1 is SGHTA and CDR2 is FQGNSA. The V and J ends lost 3 bases and 4 bases, in that order; junction bases with no gene match: 6. CDR3 length equals 15 residues.

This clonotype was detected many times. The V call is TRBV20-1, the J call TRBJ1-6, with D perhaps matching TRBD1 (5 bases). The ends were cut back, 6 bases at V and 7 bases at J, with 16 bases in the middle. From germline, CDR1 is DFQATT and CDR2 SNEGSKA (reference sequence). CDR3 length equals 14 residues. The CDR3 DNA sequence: TGCAGTGCCGCGGGGGGGATAGGGAATTCACCCCTCCACTTT. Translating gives CSAAGGIGNSPLHF.

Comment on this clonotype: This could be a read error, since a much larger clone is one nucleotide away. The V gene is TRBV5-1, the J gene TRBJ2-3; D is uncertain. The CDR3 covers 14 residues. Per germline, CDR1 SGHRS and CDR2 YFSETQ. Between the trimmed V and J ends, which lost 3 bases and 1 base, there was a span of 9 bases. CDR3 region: CASSWIPGTDTQYF. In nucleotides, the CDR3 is TGCGCCAGCAGCTGGATTCCGGGCACAGATACGCAGTATTTT.

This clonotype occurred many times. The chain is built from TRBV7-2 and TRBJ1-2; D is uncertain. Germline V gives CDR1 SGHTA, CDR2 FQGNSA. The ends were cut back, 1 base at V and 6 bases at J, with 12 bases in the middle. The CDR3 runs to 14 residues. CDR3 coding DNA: TGTGCCAGCAGCTTAGGCCCGACCTCCAATGGCTACACCTTC. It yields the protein CASSLGPTSNGYTF.

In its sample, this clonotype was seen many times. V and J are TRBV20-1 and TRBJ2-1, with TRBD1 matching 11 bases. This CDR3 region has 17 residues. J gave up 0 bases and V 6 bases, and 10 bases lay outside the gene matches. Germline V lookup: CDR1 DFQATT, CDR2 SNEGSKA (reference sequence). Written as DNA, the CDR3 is TGCAGTGCAAAAAAGCCGGGACAGGGGGGCTCCTACAATGAGCAGTTCTTC. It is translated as CSAKKPGQGGSYNEQFF.

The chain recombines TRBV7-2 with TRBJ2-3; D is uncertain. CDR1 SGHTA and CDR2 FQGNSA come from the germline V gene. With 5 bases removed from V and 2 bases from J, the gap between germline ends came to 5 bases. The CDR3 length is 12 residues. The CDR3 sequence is CASSIDTDTQYF. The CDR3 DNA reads TGTGCCAGCAGCATTGACACAGATACGCAGTATTTT.

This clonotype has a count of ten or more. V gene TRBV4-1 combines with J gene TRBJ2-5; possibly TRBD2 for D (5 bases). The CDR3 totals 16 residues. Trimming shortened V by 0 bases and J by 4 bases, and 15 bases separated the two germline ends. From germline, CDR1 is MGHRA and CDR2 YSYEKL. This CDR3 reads CASSQEVLDSGETQYF. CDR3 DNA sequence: TGCGCCAGCAGCCAAGAGGTTTTGGACTCTGGAGAGACCCAGTACTTC.

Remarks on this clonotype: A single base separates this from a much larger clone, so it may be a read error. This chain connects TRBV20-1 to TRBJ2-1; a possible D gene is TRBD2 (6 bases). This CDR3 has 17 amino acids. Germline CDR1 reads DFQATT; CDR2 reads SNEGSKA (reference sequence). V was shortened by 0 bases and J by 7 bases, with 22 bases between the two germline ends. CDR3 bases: TGCAGTGCTAGAGATTTCCAGCGGAGGGGCCCGGAGAATGAGCAGTTCTTC. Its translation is CSARDFQRRGPENEQFF.

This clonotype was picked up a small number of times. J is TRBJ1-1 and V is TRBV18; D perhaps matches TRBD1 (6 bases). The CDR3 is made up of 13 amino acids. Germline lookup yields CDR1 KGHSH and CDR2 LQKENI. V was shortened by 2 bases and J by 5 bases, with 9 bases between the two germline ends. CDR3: CASSPVQGTEAFF. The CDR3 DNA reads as TGTGCCAGCTCACCAGTCCAGGGGACTGAAGCTTTCTTT. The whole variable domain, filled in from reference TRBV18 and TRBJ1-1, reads NAGVMQNPRHLVRRRGQEARLRCSPMKGHSHVYWYRQLPEEGLKFMVYLQKENIIDESGMPKERFSAEFPKEGPSILRIQQVVRGDSAAYFCASSPVQGTEAFFGQGTRLTVV.

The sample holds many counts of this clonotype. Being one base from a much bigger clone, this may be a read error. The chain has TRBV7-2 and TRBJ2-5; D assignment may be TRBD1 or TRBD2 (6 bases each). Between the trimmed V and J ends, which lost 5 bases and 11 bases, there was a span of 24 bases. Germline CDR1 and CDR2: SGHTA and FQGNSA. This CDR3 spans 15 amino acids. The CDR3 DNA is TGTGCCAGCAGCACAGGGCTAGCGATAGGGGATGAGCAGTACTTC. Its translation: CASSTGLAIGDEQYF. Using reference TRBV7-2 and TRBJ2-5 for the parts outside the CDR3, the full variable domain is GAGVSQSPSNKVTEKGKDVELRCDPISGHTALYWYRQSLGQGLEFLIYFQGNSAPDKSGLPSDRFSAERTGGSVSTLTIQRTQQEDSAVYLCASSTGLAIGDEQYFGPGTRLLVL.

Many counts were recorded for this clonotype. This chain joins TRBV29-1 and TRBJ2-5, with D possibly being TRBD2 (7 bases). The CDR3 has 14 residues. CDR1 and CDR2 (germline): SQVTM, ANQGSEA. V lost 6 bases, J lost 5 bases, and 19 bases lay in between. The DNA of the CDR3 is TGCAGCGTGAGAACAGAGGGGGGGCACGAGACCCAGTACTTC. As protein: CSVRTEGGHETQYF.

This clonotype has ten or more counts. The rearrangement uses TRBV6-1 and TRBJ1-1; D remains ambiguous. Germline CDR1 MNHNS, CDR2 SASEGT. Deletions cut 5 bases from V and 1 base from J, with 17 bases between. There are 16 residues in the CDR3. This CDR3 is CASSQIAGQGNTEAFF. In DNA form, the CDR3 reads TGTGCCAGCAGTCAGATAGCCGGGCAAGGGAACACTGAAGCTTTCTTT.

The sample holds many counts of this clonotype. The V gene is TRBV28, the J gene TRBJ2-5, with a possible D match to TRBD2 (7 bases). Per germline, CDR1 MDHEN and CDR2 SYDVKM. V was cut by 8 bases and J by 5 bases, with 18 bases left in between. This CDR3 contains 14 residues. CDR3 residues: CASEPRGGGETQYF. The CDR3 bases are TGTGCCAGCGAACCTAGGGGGGGAGGGGAGACCCAGTACTTC.

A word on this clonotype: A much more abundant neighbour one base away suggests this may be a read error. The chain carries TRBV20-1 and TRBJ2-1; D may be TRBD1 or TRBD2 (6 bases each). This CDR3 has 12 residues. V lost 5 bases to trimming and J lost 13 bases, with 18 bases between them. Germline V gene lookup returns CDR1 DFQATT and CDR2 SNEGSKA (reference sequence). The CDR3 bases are TGCAGTGCTCTACAGGGCCGGGGGACCCAGTTCTTC. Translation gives CSALQGRGTQFF.